This T cell receptor beta chain was captured by sequencing in a study of T cells in Graves' hyperthyroidism and ophthalmopathy. Study information: At initial diagnosis, before any treatment had begun, peripheral blood was obtained.

This clonotype was seen a few times. Its antigen is not known. The CDR3 spans 14 residues. V was shortened by 5 bases and J by 2 bases, with 12 bases between the two germline ends. Researchers amplified the TCR beta CDR3 regions from RNA transcripts. HTBI primers were used for first-round RT-PCR of the TCR CDR3. TCRdb itself ran the multiplex PCR reads through MiXCR, one entry per CDR3 protein. This sample carries roughly 840,000 distinct CDR3 sequences, 38% of them seen once, and the ten largest clones take 7% to 10%. PBMCs came from more than 8.5 ml fresh peripheral blood. Study-wide results and limits: Most expanded thyroid clonotypes above 0.001 recurred in blood.

The clonotype was recovered from a man aged 18 to 30 with Graves' hyperthyroidism. The V call is TRBV12-3 or TRBV12-4, the J call TRBJ2-5; no clear D. What was sequenced was blood. The chain's CDR3 is CASSPLVLQETQYF. The CDR3 bases are TGTGCCAGCAGTCCCTTAGTACTTCAAGAGACCCAGTACTTC.